Listed below are T cell receptor beta chains from one sample, sequenced in a study of T cells in Graves' hyperthyroidism and ophthalmopathy. MiXCR was run by TCRdb on the multiplex PCR reads, yielding one entry per CDR3 protein. The sample yields about 740,000 distinct CDR3 sequences, about 14% seen once. The sequencing sample was made of blood. The receptor source for this set is a woman aged 18-30 years with Graves' hyperthyroidism. The CDR3 runs from the conserved cysteine through the conserved F or W. Fields, in order: CDR3 protein, CDR3 DNA, CDR3 length, V gene, D gene, clone size, J gene. A D gene is named only where the DNA matches it firmly. Expanded clones are given a class, and other clones once, few, many or no size at all.

CDR3: CSARTSGSKAEQFF
DNA: TGCAGCGCAAGGACTAGCGGGAGCAAGGCTGAGCAGTTCTTC
length: 14
V: TRBV20-1
D: TRBD2
size: many
J: TRBJ2-1

CDR3: CASLRTSGIREQFF
DNA: TGTGCCAGTCTACGGACTAGCGGGATAAGGGAGCAGTTCTTC
length: 14
V: TRBV19
D: TRBD2
size: -
J: TRBJ2-1

CDR3: CSAQDRGRTDTQYF
DNA: TGCAGTGCTCAGGACAGGGGGAGAACAGATACGCAGTATTTT
length: 14
V: TRBV20-1
D: TRBD1
size: -
J: TRBJ2-3

CDR3: CASSELGTEEKLFF
DNA: TGTGCCAGCAGTGAATTAGGGACAGAAGAAAAACTGTTTTTT
length: 14
V: TRBV6-1
D: TRBD1
size: many
J: TRBJ1-4

CDR3: CASLGGVATNEKLFF
DNA: TGTGCCAGCCTCGGCGGAGTTGCAACTAATGAAAAACTGTTTTTT
length: 15
V: TRBV2
D: -
size: many
J: TRBJ1-4

CDR3: CASSPGLALYNEQFF
DNA: TGTGCCAGCAGCCCGGGACTAGCCCTTTACAATGAGCAGTTCTTC
length: 15
V: TRBV7-2
D: TRBD2
size: many
J: TRBJ2-1

CDR3: CAWSAGGGNYGYTF
DNA: TGTGCCTGGAGCGCCGGGGGGGGGAACTATGGCTACACCTTC
length: 14
V: TRBV30
D: -
size: many
J: TRBJ1-2

CDR3: CASSRRVDGNQPQHF
DNA: TGTGCCAGCAGCCGTCGGGTGGACGGCAATCAGCCCCAGCATTTT
length: 15
V: TRBV3-1
D: -
size: many
J: TRBJ1-5

CDR3: CASSFRGQGITDTQYF
DNA: TGTGCCAGCAGTTTTAGGGGACAGGGGATTACAGATACGCAGTATTTT
length: 16
V: TRBV28
D: TRBD1
size: -
J: TRBJ2-3

CDR3: CASSLVREFRDTQYF
DNA: TGTGCCAGCAGCTTAGTGAGGGAGTTCCGAGATACGCAGTATTTT
length: 15
V: TRBV7-9
D: -
size: many
J: TRBJ2-3

CDR3: CASSRQEGTEAFF
DNA: TGTGCCAGCAGCAGACAGGAGGGGACTGAAGCTTTCTTT
length: 13
V: TRBV12-3/TRBV12-4
D: -
size: many
J: TRBJ1-1

CDR3: CASSYIAGYGYTF
DNA: TGTGCCAGCAGTTACATAGCTGGCTATGGCTACACCTTC
length: 13
V: TRBV6-5
D: -
size: many
J: TRBJ1-2

CDR3: CASSIWGARGTEAFF
DNA: TGTGCCAGTAGTATATGGGGGGCGCGGGGCACTGAAGCTTTCTTT
length: 15
V: TRBV19
D: -
size: -
J: TRBJ1-1

CDR3: CASSFERTYEQYF
DNA: TGTGCCAGCAGTTTTGAGCGGACCTACGAGCAGTACTTC
length: 13
V: TRBV6-1
D: -
size: many
J: TRBJ2-7

CDR3: CASGGADTQYF
DNA: TGTGCCAGCGGGGGAGCAGATACGCAGTATTTT
length: 11
V: TRBV6-1
D: -
size: many
J: TRBJ2-3

CDR3: CASSQVLPGGSPLHF
DNA: TGTGCCAGCAGCCAAGTGTTGCCAGGGGGTTCACCCCTCCACTTT
length: 15
V: TRBV14
D: TRBD1
size: -
J: TRBJ1-6

CDR3: CSARLTGKEYTEAFF
DNA: TGCAGTGCTAGACTGACAGGGAAAGAGTACACTGAAGCTTTCTTT
length: 15
V: TRBV20-1
D: TRBD1
size: many
J: TRBJ1-1

CDR3: CASSLYTGDRSEAFF
DNA: TGTGCCAGCAGTTTATACACCGGGGATCGATCTGAAGCTTTCTTT
length: 15
V: TRBV12-3/TRBV12-4
D: -
size: -
J: TRBJ1-1

CDR3: CASSQIAGVQETQYF
DNA: TGTGCCAGCAGCCAAATAGCGGGAGTCCAAGAGACCCAGTACTTC
length: 15
V: TRBV5-5
D: TRBD2
size: many
J: TRBJ2-5

CDR3: CASLASGRIEDTQYF
DNA: TGTGCCAGCCTTGCAAGCGGGAGGATTGAAGATACGCAGTATTTT
length: 15
V: TRBV7-8
D: TRBD2
size: few
J: TRBJ2-3

CDR3: CASSWGLAERSTDTQYF
DNA: TGTGCCAGCAGTTGGGGACTAGCGGAGAGAAGCACAGATACGCAGTATTTT
length: 17
V: TRBV6-2/TRBV6-3
D: TRBD2
size: -
J: TRBJ2-3

CDR3: CAWIASGFTGELFF
DNA: TGTGCCTGGATAGCTAGCGGTTTCACCGGGGAGCTGTTTTTT
length: 14
V: TRBV30
D: TRBD2
size: few
J: TRBJ2-2

CDR3: CASSAGTSGEFF
DNA: TGTGCCAGCAGCGCAGGGACTAGCGGGGAGTTCTTC
length: 12
V: TRBV5-8
D: TRBD2
size: -
J: TRBJ2-1

CDR3: CASSNMGNEKLFF
DNA: TGTGCCAGCTCCAACATGGGGAATGAAAAACTGTTTTTT
length: 13
V: TRBV6-1
D: -
size: -
J: TRBJ1-4

CDR3: CASSETSGRGGEQFF
DNA: TGTGCCAGCAGCGAAACTAGCGGGAGGGGGGGTGAGCAGTTCTTC
length: 15
V: TRBV7-9
D: TRBD2
size: -
J: TRBJ2-1

CDR3: CAIGLAGASGEQYF
DNA: TGTGCCATTGGACTAGCGGGAGCCTCAGGGGAGCAGTACTTC
length: 14
V: TRBV10-3
D: TRBD2
size: few
J: TRBJ2-7

CDR3: CSVASTSGKAEQYF
DNA: TGCAGCGTTGCCTCGACTAGCGGGAAGGCCGAGCAGTACTTC
length: 14
V: TRBV29-1
D: TRBD2
size: -
J: TRBJ2-7

CDR3: CSVTGRMNTEAFF
DNA: TGCAGCGTTACCGGGAGAATGAACACTGAAGCTTTCTTT
length: 13
V: TRBV29-1
D: -
size: many
J: TRBJ1-1

CDR3: CASRGLGTAYEQYF
DNA: TGTGCCAGCAGGGGGCTCGGGACGGCCTACGAGCAGTACTTC
length: 14
V: TRBV6-1
D: -
size: many
J: TRBJ2-7

CDR3: CASSLGSWTSGRASSSYNEQFF
DNA: TGTGCCAGCAGCTTAGGATCTTGGACTAGCGGGAGGGCTTCGAGCTCCTACAATGAGCAGTTCTTC
length: 22
V: TRBV11-2
D: TRBD2
size: many
J: TRBJ2-1

CDR3: CSVDKGTGELFF
DNA: TGCAGCGTTGATAAGGGCACCGGGGAGCTGTTTTTT
length: 12
V: TRBV29-1
D: -
size: -
J: TRBJ2-2

CDR3: CASSIDGYGLEGQPQHF
DNA: TGTGCCAGTAGTATAGACGGGTACGGACTCGAGGGCCAGCCCCAGCATTTT
length: 17
V: TRBV19
D: -
size: few
J: TRBJ1-5

CDR3: CASSGGLVYPDTQYF
DNA: TGTGCCAGCAGCGGGGGACTAGTTTACCCAGATACGCAGTATTTT
length: 15
V: TRBV11-2
D: TRBD2
size: many
J: TRBJ2-3

CDR3: CSARMADTQYF
DNA: TGCAGTGCTAGAATGGCGGATACGCAGTATTTT
length: 11
V: TRBV20-1
D: -
size: -
J: TRBJ2-3

CDR3: CASSSGQGNNSPLHF
DNA: TGTGCCAGCAGCTCCGGACAGGGTAATAATTCACCCCTCCACTTT
length: 15
V: TRBV7-9
D: TRBD1
size: many
J: TRBJ1-6

CDR3: CASSDRPREQFF
DNA: TGTGCCAGCAGTGATCGACCTAGGGAGCAGTTCTTC
length: 12
V: TRBV2
D: -
size: few
J: TRBJ2-1

CDR3: CASTNLGAIRGYEQYF
DNA: TGTGCCAGCACCAACCTTGGGGCGATACGGGGTTACGAGCAGTACTTC
length: 16
V: TRBV6-2/TRBV6-3
D: -
size: many
J: TRBJ2-7

CDR3: CASSLTSGTRGSNEQFF
DNA: TGTGCCAGCAGCTTGACTAGCGGGACACGGGGGTCGAATGAGCAGTTCTTC
length: 17
V: TRBV11-2
D: TRBD2
size: -
J: TRBJ2-1

CDR3: CASSFGLAGGKETQYF
DNA: TGTGCCAGCAGCTTCGGACTAGCGGGAGGAAAAGAGACCCAGTACTTC
length: 16
V: TRBV7-3
D: TRBD2
size: -
J: TRBJ2-5

CDR3: CASRHDRASNQPQHF
DNA: TGTGCCAGCCGGCATGACAGGGCGAGCAATCAGCCCCAGCATTTT
length: 15
V: TRBV28
D: TRBD1
size: many
J: TRBJ1-5

CDR3: CASSSLLAGGPGDTQYF
DNA: TGTGCCAGCAGTTCGTTACTAGCGGGAGGGCCAGGGGATACGCAGTATTTT
length: 17
V: TRBV27
D: TRBD2
size: -
J: TRBJ2-3

CDR3: CASSTPSGLVDTQYF
DNA: TGTGCCAGCAGCACACCCTCGGGACTTGTAGATACGCAGTATTTT
length: 15
V: TRBV7-2
D: -
size: many
J: TRBJ2-3

CDR3: CASSLSMMNTEAFF
DNA: TGTGCCAGCAGTTTAAGCATGATGAACACTGAAGCTTTCTTT
length: 14
V: TRBV28
D: -
size: many
J: TRBJ1-1

CDR3: CASTRDTQYF
DNA: TGTGCCAGCACGAGGGATACGCAGTATTTT
length: 10
V: TRBV2
D: -
size: many
J: TRBJ2-3

CDR3: CASNLGLTNYNEQFF
DNA: TGTGCCAGTAATTTGGGACTTACAAACTACAATGAGCAGTTCTTC
length: 15
V: TRBV27
D: -
size: many
J: TRBJ2-1